The T cell receptor (beta chain) described here comes from a study of blood T cell repertoires in COVID-19. This table comes from immunoSEQ multiplex PCR, and its TCRdb copy is limited to in-frame clones, with some not included. The repertoire holds about 210,000 clones, approximately 82% seen once, with roughly 2.9% in the top ten. This receptor was obtained from a man aged 50 to 59 with active or convalescent COVID-19. Sample: peripheral blood.

CDR3 bases: TGTGCCAGCAGCCCTCTCGGCTATCCAGGGGAGCAGTACTTC. It codes for CASSPLGYPGEQYF. The chain uses TRBV3-1 (or the pseudogene TRBV3-2) and TRBJ2-7, with a possible D match to TRBD1 (5 bases). This CDR3 is 14 amino acids long. The germline V gene has CDR1 LGHDT and CDR2 YNNKEL (reference sequence). V was pared by 4 bases and J by 7 bases, with 17 bases between.